This T cell receptor (beta chain) was retrieved from a study of cytomegalovirus exposure and HLA in healthy donors. Overall study results and limits: A later analysis showed HLA-associated TCR beta chains outstripping equally common others in clonal expansion.

PCR used 60 Vbeta primers and 13 Jbeta primers. This table comes from immunoSEQ multiplex PCR, and its TCRdb copy is limited to in-frame clones, with some not included. Of about 130,000 clones detected, roughly 78% appear once; the ten largest clones hold 4.2%. CDR1 and CDR2 from the germline V gene are SGHAT and FQNNGV. Trimming took 0 bases from V and 7 from J, leaving 10 bases between them. This CDR3 comprises 14 residues. Regarding this clone: Antigen unknown.

Sequencing was done on a sample of PBMCs. The TCR comes from a man between 45 and 60 years old in good health and CMV-seropositive. The chain joins TRBV11-2 to TRBJ1-5; a weak D match, TRBD1 (5 bases). The CDR3 DNA follows: TGTGCCAGCAGCTTAGATGGGCAGGGCCAGCCCCAGCATTTT. This codes for CASSLDGQGQPQHF.